These T cell receptor beta chains were read from a single sample in a study of TIL therapy for anti-PD-1-resistant metastatic lung cancer. The assay was immunoSEQ multiplex PCR, and TCRdb's table has in-frame clones only and misses some. The repertoire holds just under 60,000 clones, with roughly 70% as singletons. The sample consisted of blood, taken at baseline. The receptors shown here come from a person between 25 and 79 years old with non-small cell lung cancer. The CDR3 runs from the conserved cysteine through the conserved F or W. D genes are given only for firm matches. Size is stated for part of the rows, as once, few or many counts, or as a class when the clone is expanded.

j_call v_call d_call clone_size cdr3_aa cdr3_nt
TRBJ1-5 TRBV30 TRBD1 few CAWGPGQNQPQHF TGTGCCTGGGGTCCGGGACAGAATCAGCCCCAGCATTTT
TRBJ1-2 TRBV7-9 . few CASTLLGGWHVNTF TGTGCCAGCACCCTGCTGGGGGGCTGGCATGTAAACACCTTC
TRBJ2-7 TRBV7-2 TRBD2 . CASSPPGGGYEQYF TGTGCCAGCAGCCCCCCGGGGGGAGGCTACGAGCAGTACTTC
TRBJ2-2 TRBV11-3 TRBD1 . CASETGGAGTGELFF TGTGCCAGCGAAACAGGGGGCGCGGGCACCGGGGAGCTGTTTTTT
TRBJ2-3 TRBV11-3 TRBD2 . CASSLGMGGATDTQYF TGTGCCAGCAGCTTAGGTATGGGAGGGGCCACAGATACGCAGTATTTT
TRBJ1-1 TRBV6-1 . . CASSEGRYTEAFF TGTGCCAGCAGTGAAGGCAGATACACTGAAGCTTTCTTT
TRBJ2-1 TRBV4-3 . . CASSQVDTISSYNEQFF TGCGCCAGCAGCCAAGTCGATACGATCAGCTCCTACAATGAGCAGTTCTTC
TRBJ2-5 TRBV6-5 . . CASSYGVMGQETQYF TGTGCCAGCAGTTACGGTGTAATGGGGCAAGAGACCCAGTACTTC
TRBJ2-2 TRBV9 . . CASSDRWGATPVTGELFF TGTGCCAGCAGCGACCGTTGGGGGGCCACTCCCGTTACCGGGGAGCTGTTTTTT
TRBJ1-2 TRBV6-1 . . CASSVRVQATNYGYTF TGTGCCAGCAGTGTGAGGGTACAGGCCACTAACTATGGCTACACCTTC
TRBJ2-7 TRBV2 TRBD2 . CASSETGTSGYEQYF TGTGCCAGCAGTGAAACCGGGACTAGCGGCTACGAGCAGTACTTC
TRBJ1-1 TRBV9 . . CASSSLEGGEAFF TGTGCCAGCAGCTCTCTGGAGGGAGGGGAAGCTTTCTTT
TRBJ2-6 TRBV13 . . CASSLGDEESSGANVLTF TGTGCCAGCAGCTTAGGCGACGAGGAAAGCTCTGGGGCCAACGTCCTGACTTTC
TRBJ1-1 TRBV11-3 . . CASSTRQHAEAFF TGTGCCAGCAGCACCCGACAGCACGCTGAAGCTTTCTTT
TRBJ1-2 TRBV5-1 . few CASAGTSYGYTF TGCGCCAGTGCCGGGACAAGCTATGGCTACACCTTC
TRBJ2-3 TRBV5-4 TRBD2 . CASSKLAGGTDTQYF TGTGCCAGCAGCAAACTAGCGGGAGGCACAGATACGCAGTATTTT
TRBJ2-3 TRBV4-2 TRBD2 . CASSLTTSGGATDTQYF TGTGCCAGCAGCCTGACTACTAGCGGGGGGGCCACAGATACGCAGTATTTT
TRBJ2-3 TRBV29-1 . . CSVGAGAGWGDTQYF TGCAGCGTTGGGGCCGGTGCGGGATGGGGGGATACGCAGTATTTT
TRBJ1-2 TRBV7-2 . . CASSFDRNYGYTF TGTGCCAGCAGTTTCGACAGAAACTATGGCTACACCTTC
TRBJ1-4 TRBV4-1 . . CASSQQGPGLEKLFF TGCGCCAGCAGCCAACAAGGGCCAGGGTTAGAAAAACTGTTTTTT
TRBJ2-3 TRBV11-2 TRBD2 . CASSLGPLGAGADTQYF TGTGCCAGCAGCTTAGGCCCTTTGGGAGCGGGAGCAGATACGCAGTATTTT
TRBJ2-2 TRBV5-4 TRBD2 . CASSYALFGLAGKTGELFF TGTGCCAGCAGCTATGCTTTGTTCGGACTAGCGGGAAAAACCGGGGAGCTGTTTTTT
TRBJ2-1 TRBV19 TRBD2 . CASRYVAGSSYNEQFF TGTGCCAGTAGATACGTAGCGGGCAGCTCCTACAATGAGCAGTTCTTC